This entry lists 23 T cell receptor beta chains sequenced from one sample in a study of T cell responses to AZD1222 COVID-19 vaccine (dated by TCRdb to 2020 to 2022). Library preparation used the immunoSEQ multiplex PCR assay. Here the immuneACCESS table is served through TCRdb, limited to in-frame sequences with V and J called. Missing clones are a known gap in these copies; in checked studies unresolved V genes cover under half, and the rest lacks a known reason. The sample table holds about 140,000 clones, of which around 90% were seen once. The top ten clonotypes cover roughly 2% of the sample. Read against the paper, the sample's time point label means: baseline before first vaccination. Specimen: peripheral blood, collected on day 0 of AZD1222 vaccination. These receptors were obtained from an adult in good health.

This clone was seen once. The chain employs TRBV28 and TRBJ1-1, with D unclear. Looked up from germline, CDR1 is MDHEN and CDR2 is SYDVKM. This CDR3 is 15 amino acids long. V dropped 5 bases and J dropped 5 bases, with 18 bases sitting between them. The CDR3 bases are TGTGCCAGCAGTGAAAGATCCTCTGGTAAGACTGAAGCTTTCTTT. Protein product: CASSERSSGKTEAFF.

CDR3 sequence reads: CASSFGGLGFYGYTF. In DNA form, the CDR3 reads TGTGCCAGCAGCTTTGGAGGGTTGGGTTTCTATGGCTACACCTTC. The chain joins TRBV11-2 to TRBJ1-2; no clear D gene. Deletions cut 3 bases from V and 4 bases from J, with 15 bases between. Germline V gene data show CDR1 as SGHAT and CDR2 as FQNNGV. This CDR3 comprises 15 residues.

V and J are TRBV5-5 and TRBJ1-1; TRBD1 matches at 10 bases. There are 16 residues in the CDR3. From germline, CDR1 is SGHKS and CDR2 YYEKEE (reference sequence). V trimming: 4 bases; J trimming: 3 bases; junction bases outside the gene matches: 9. CDR3 sequence (DNA): TGTGCCAGCAGCCCGGGGGACAGGGGTAGGGACACTGAAGCTTTCTTT. Its protein product is CASSPGDRGRDTEAFF.

This chain connects TRBV10-1 to TRBJ2-3, with a weak D call TRBD2 (5 bases). Germline V gene sequence: CDR1 WNHNN, CDR2 SYGVQD (reference sequence). The CDR3 is made up of 15 amino acids. Trimming took 4 bases from V and 7 from J, leaving 18 bases between them. Here the CDR3 reads CASSVSGYGENTQYF. DNA of the CDR3: TGCGCCAGCAGTGTTTCGGGGTATGGGGAGAATACGCAGTATTTT.

This chain joins TRBV9 and TRBJ1-2, with 8 nucleotides matching TRBD1. Per the germline V gene, CDR1 is SGDLS and CDR2 is YYNGEE. The CDR3 is 18 amino acids. V shed 4 bases, J shed 8 bases, and the junction held 22 bases outside the gene matches. The CDR3 protein is CASSSDEGVAGGIRGYTF. The CDR3, as DNA: TGTGCCAGCAGCTCTGACGAGGGTGTCGCAGGGGGCATTAGAGGCTACACCTTC.

CDR3 sequence (DNA): TGTGCCATCAGTGATCAGGGGGGCTACGAGCAGTACTTC. Its protein is CAISDQGGYEQYF. This chain uses TRBV10-3 with TRBJ2-7; a weak D match, TRBD1 (7 bases). V shed 3 bases and J shed 3 bases, with 9 bases lying between them. This CDR3 contains 13 residues. Looked up from germline, CDR1 is ENHRY and CDR2 is SYGVKD.

The gene calls are TRBV6-1 and TRBJ1-4, with D tentatively TRBD1 (5 bases). V was clipped by 0 bases and J by 8 bases, with 16 bases between them. This CDR3 contains 16 residues. CDR1 and CDR2 (germline): MNHNS, SASEGT. CDR3 sequence: CASSEARGIGGEKLFF. The CDR3 DNA sequence: TGTGCCAGCAGTGAAGCGCGAGGTATCGGGGGAGAAAAACTGTTTTTT.

The chain employs TRBV14 and TRBJ1-5; TRBD1 might be the D (6 bases). Trimming stripped 4 bases from V and 2 bases from J, with 6 bases between. The V gene's germline CDR1 is SGHDN and CDR2 FVKESK. The CDR3 totals 13 residues. The CDR3 reads CASSRQGNQPQHF. CDR3 in DNA: TGTGCCAGCAGCCGACAGGGCAATCAGCCCCAGCATTTT.

This chain uses TRBV14 with TRBJ1-3; D remains ambiguous. This CDR3 spans 15 amino acids. Germline values: CDR1 SGHDN, CDR2 FVKESK. Trimming left V 1 base short and J 0 bases short, with 7 bases between. The CDR3 here is CASSQVSGSGNTIYF. CDR3 bases: TGTGCCAGCAGCCAAGTATCGGGCTCTGGAAACACCATATATTTT.

V is TRBV5-5 and J is TRBJ1-2; D is perhaps TRBD1 (5 bases). The CDR3 sequence is 18 residues long. CDR1 is SGHKS, CDR2 YYEKEE, per germline (reference sequence). Between the trimmed V and J ends, which lost 3 bases and 1 base, there was a span of 22 bases. The CDR3 sequence is CASSWWGERGDFNYGYTF. CDR3 nucleotides: TGTGCCAGCAGCTGGTGGGGGGAACGAGGGGACTTTAACTATGGCTACACCTTC.

V gene TRBV27 combines with J gene TRBJ2-7; 7 nucleotides agree with TRBD1. CDR3 length: 14 residues. V was clipped by 3 bases and J by 6 bases; unmatched bases: 8. The germline CDR1 and CDR2 sequences are MNHEY and SMNVEV (reference sequence). The CDR3 sequence: CASSFEGAWGEQYF. In DNA, the CDR3 is TGTGCCAGCAGTTTCGAGGGGGCATGGGGCGAGCAGTACTTC.

This chain uses TRBV10-1 with TRBJ1-6; D is perhaps TRBD1 (5 bases). V was shortened by 3 bases and J by 14 bases, with 8 bases between the two germline ends. The CDR3 spans 11 residues. From germline, CDR1 is WNHNN and CDR2 SYGVQD (reference sequence). The CDR3 nucleotides are TGCGCCAGCAGTGACGGGGGATCCCTCCACTTT. It translates to CASSDGGSLHF.

The chain links TRBV7-9 to TRBJ1-1; weak D call: TRBD1 (6 bases). This CDR3 region has 14 residues. Germline assignment: CDR1 SEHNR and CDR2 FQNEAQ (reference sequence). V lost 5 bases and J lost 1, with 11 bases in between. The CDR3 loop is CASSHRRGNTEAFF. The CDR3 nucleotides are TGTGCCAGCAGCCACCGCAGGGGGAACACTGAAGCTTTCTTT.

This chain connects TRBV2 to TRBJ2-2; tentatively, D is TRBD1 (6 bases). The germline V and J ends were trimmed by 2 bases and 7 bases, with 14 bases remaining between them. CDR1 is SNHLY and CDR2 is FYNNEI in the germline V gene. The CDR3 spans 15 residues. The CDR3 DNA follows: TGTGCCAGCAGTGAACAGGCAGGGGTTGGCGGGGAGCTGTTTTTT. Residues: CASSEQAGVGGELFF. The complete variable domain, with remaining parts taken from reference TRBV2 and TRBJ2-2, reads EPEVTQTPSHQVTQMGQEVILRCVPISNHLYFYWYRQILGQKVEFLVSFYNNEISEKSEIFDDQFSVERPDGSNFTLKIRSTKLEDSAMYFCASSEQAGVGGELFFGEGSRLTVL.

The chain has TRBV6-2 or TRBV6-3 and TRBJ1-1; D remains ambiguous. From germline, CDR1 is MNHEY and CDR2 SVGEGT. The CDR3 contains 13 residues. V lost 6 bases, J lost 4 bases, and 12 bases lay in between. CDR3 coding DNA: TGTGCCAGCAGCACAAATGTGGGCACTGAAGCTTTCTTT. It is translated as CASSTNVGTEAFF.

This rearrangement joins TRBV20-1 to TRBJ1-2, with D uncertain. CDR3 length: 8 residues. The germline V gene has CDR1 DFQATT and CDR2 SNEGSKA (reference sequence). V was cut by 8 bases and J by 8 bases, with 6 bases left in between. Here the CDR3 DNA reads TGCAGTCATGGGGGCTACACCTTC. It codes for CSHGGYTF.

This clone was counted between two and nine times. The CDR3 sequence: CASRGTDEQYF. In nucleotides, the CDR3 is TGTGCCAGCCGGGGGACGGACGAGCAGTACTTC. The chain employs TRBV25-1 and TRBJ2-7; a weak D match, TRBD2 (6 bases). V shed 8 bases and J shed 5 bases, with 10 bases lying between them. CDR1 is MGHDK and CDR2 is SYGVNS in the germline V gene. CDR3 size: 11 residues.

The CDR3 protein is CASSTRQGAVNEQFF. As DNA, the CDR3 is TGTGCCAGCAGTACACGACAGGGGGCAGTCAATGAGCAGTTCTTC. The genes are TRBV27 and TRBJ2-1, with 10 nucleotides matching TRBD1. CDR1 MNHEY and CDR2 SMNVEV come from the germline V gene (reference sequence). The CDR3 has 15 amino acids. V was pared by 5 bases and J by 6 bases, with 7 bases of the junction left unmatched.

V and J are TRBV6-5 and TRBJ1-2; D possibly corresponds to TRBD1 (6 bases). V was cut by 5 bases and J by 3 bases, with 10 bases left in between. This CDR3 comprises 13 residues. Looked up from germline, CDR1 is MNHEY and CDR2 is SVGAGI. The CDR3 loop reads CASSRTAYYGYTF. CDR3 DNA: TGTGCCAGCAGTAGGACAGCGTACTATGGCTACACCTTC.

The chain combines TRBV7-4 with TRBJ1-4; D gene uncertain. V was trimmed by 4 bases and J by 3 bases, leaving 15 bases between them. The CDR3 has 16 residues. Per the germline V gene, CDR1 is SGHVT and CDR2 is SQSDAQ. Written as DNA, the CDR3 is TGTGCCAGCAGCTATTTGTCGACACCCCCTAATGAAAAACTGTTTTTT. Protein sequence: CASSYLSTPPNEKLFF. The whole variable domain, filled in from reference TRBV7-4 and TRBJ1-4, reads GAGVSQSPRYKVAKRGRDVALRCDSISGHVTLYWYRQTLGQGSEVLTYSQSDAQRDKSGRPSGRFSAERPERSVSTLKIQRTEQGDSAVYLCASSYLSTPPNEKLFFGSGTQLSVL.

The genes are TRBV18 and TRBJ1-5; D uncertain. Trimming shortened V by 4 bases and J by 4 bases, and 17 bases separated the two germline ends. The CDR3 loop spans 16 amino acids. CDR1 KGHSH and CDR2 LQKENI come from the germline V gene. This chain's CDR3 is CASSLTQRGNNQPQHF. The CDR3 DNA sequence: TGTGCCAGCTCACTTACACAGCGAGGGAATAATCAGCCCCAGCATTTT.

The chain uses TRBV5-1 and TRBJ1-2; 7 bases line up with TRBD1. This CDR3 comprises 14 residues. Germline V lookup: CDR1 SGHRS, CDR2 YFSETQ. Trimming took 0 bases from V and 4 from J; bases not matched to a gene: 3. This chain's CDR3 is CASSLGQGPYGYTF. CDR3 in DNA: TGCGCCAGCAGCTTGGGACAGGGTCCCTATGGCTACACCTTC.

This chain connects TRBV6-5 to TRBJ1-1; possible D gene TRBD1, 5 bases. The CDR3 is made up of 14 amino acids. The germline V gene encodes CDR1 MNHEY and CDR2 SVGAGI. Trimming took off 1 base at V and 6 bases at J, with 12 bases between the two ends. The CDR3 here is CASSYLVGRAEAFF. In DNA form, the CDR3 reads TGTGCCAGCAGTTACTTAGTGGGGCGGGCTGAAGCTTTCTTT.